A single TCR beta chain is shown here with its context. Antigen unknown. This same CDR3 is encoded by further DNA sequences in the sample. This specimen comes from a study of cytomegalovirus exposure and HLA in healthy donors. Study details: Of the donors genotyped, several hundred in all, 81% fell in the Caucasian-associated ancestry cluster. General study results and limits: CMV antigen specificity was confirmed in vitro for a few CMV-associated chains. Reportedly, fewer N-insertions than the approximately 650-donor mean appeared in an Asian-associated ancestry cluster in a later analysis. A cluster of highly shared sequence variants was likely a sequencing artifact.

PCR primers comprised 60 Vbeta and 13 Jbeta primers. Some clones are missing from TCRdb's copy, which holds only in-frame ones; the method was immunoSEQ multiplex PCR. The table has about 90,000 clones, around 85% seen once. The CDR3 sequence is 16 residues long. The V gene's germline CDR1 is SGDLS and CDR2 YYNGEE. With 0 bases clipped from V and 1 base from J, the junction kept 2 bases outside the gene matches. V usage is TRBV9 and J usage is TRBJ2-3; 10 bases align to TRBD1. The clonotype comes from a man between 25 and 39 years old in good health and CMV-seronegative. Input material: PBMCs. CDR3 residues: CASSVGGTGGTDTQYF. CDR3 in DNA: TGTGCCAGCAGCGTAGGTGGGACAGGGGGCACAGATACGCAGTATTTT.